This T cell receptor beta chain is from a study of blood T cell repertoires in COVID-19. Background on the study: Researchers got acute and convalescent COVID-19 samples from the United States, Italy and Spain. Nucleic acid was either cDNA or gDNA, and it came from T cells, B-cell-depleted T cells, or PBMCs.

The data were produced by immunoSEQ multiplex PCR, yet TCRdb's version contains in-frame clones alone and is incomplete. The table shows 350,000 to 500,000 clones, with roughly 89% occurring only once. CDR1 and CDR2 from the germline V gene are SGHRS and YFSETQ. The length of the CDR3 is 13 residues. Trimming took 4 bases from V and 4 from J, leaving 11 bases between them. Sequenced: peripheral blood. This chain connects TRBV5-1 to TRBJ2-5; the D gene is possibly TRBD2 (5 bases). This receptor was obtained from a man younger than 30 with COVID-19, enrolled during active disease. CDR3 DNA sequence: TGCGCCAGCAGCGGCTTACTAGGAGAGACCCAGTACTTC. Translation: CASSGLLGETQYF.